The T cell receptor (beta chain) under discussion was sequenced for a study of CD8+ T cells in alopecia areata (dated by TCRdb to the late 2010s). In terms of the full investigation: Treated patients were enrolled in an open-label pilot trial of oral tofacitinib, 5 to 10 mg twice daily, for moderate-to-severe alopecia areata. Tofacitinib was given for 6 to 18 months, followed by 6 months of follow-up off drug to assess delayed response and recurrence. High-throughput TCRbeta sequencing was used to examine T cell clonal expansion in alopecia areata in both the C3H/HeJ mouse model and human patients. On the human side, TCRbeta sequencing was run on scalp tissue and on sorted CD4+ and CD8+ peripheral blood T cells from healthy controls and from alopecia areata patients with either patchy or totalis/universalis disease. Patients on tofacitinib were biopsied at baseline and after 4 and 24 weeks of treatment, and several of the patients also had a later scalp biopsy. Clonality in the scalp was compared among normal scalp (n=4), patchy alopecia areata scalp (n=8), and alopecia totalis/universalis scalp (n=8). RNA came from the PAXgene miRNA kit for fixed scalp, the miRNeasy kit for PBMCs, and the RNeasy kit for mouse skin. immunoSEQ multiplex PCR using 35 Vbeta forward primers and 13 Jbeta reverse primers was used to amplify TCRbeta CDR3 regions. Study-wide findings and limitations: Compared with normal scalp, lesional scalp, particularly in alopecia totalis/universalis, had higher clonality and more expanded CD8+ clones, which suggests antigenic drive. Unlike mouse skin, which is dominated by gammadelta T cells, normal human skin has resident alphabeta T cells that are also sequenced, and this complicates analysis of the scalp TCR repertoire. TCR sequences shared between patients were less clear than in mice, possibly partly because of HLA diversity in the patient population.

In the paper's terms, the time point label means: baseline before oral tofacitinib. From alopecia areata patients, peripheral blood was collected along with lesional scalp punch biopsies. PBMCs were isolated by density centrifugation and stained for CD3, CD4 and CD8, after which CD4+ and CD8+ T cells were sorted on a FACSAria. V is trimmed back by 6 bases and J by 3 bases, and the junction contains 7 bases that no gene match accounts for. The CDR3, from cysteine to phenylalanine, totals 14 residues. The sequence is cut down to CDR3 DNA, 42 bases in frame from base 1. Looking up the germline V gene yields CDR1 MNHEY and CDR2 SVGAGI. Library preparation used the immunoSEQ multiplex PCR assay. For TCR sequencing, RNA was extracted from every sample and reverse transcribed into cDNA to serve as template. SuperScript III was used to make first-strand cDNA, primed with a 2:1 mix of oligo-dT and random hexamers. A synthetic immune receptor repertoire was used to assess amplification bias, and residual bias was removed computationally. The authors' analysis ran thus. After raw reads were preprocessed to remove errors, the CDR3 was defined following IMGT conventions as running from the conserved cysteine to phenylalanine. Clonality was calculated as 1 minus Shannon entropy normalized by log2 of the number of productive unique TCRs. Whether scalp clones were CD4 or CD8 was inferred by matching scalp TCRbeta sequences against CD4 and CD8 repertoires sorted from blood. TCRdb retrieved this table from immuneACCESS and kept in-frame rearrangements only. Not all clones are present; in checked studies, unresolved V genes account for under half, and no reason is known for the remainder. V, J and clone size derive from that table, while D and trimming were established from the DNA sequence. This sample holds under 300,000 clones; approximately 61% were observed only once. Approximately 1.2% of the sample rests with the top ten.

As regards this clone: Its antigen is unknown. The sample holds no much larger clone one base away, and base qualities are not on file.

The sequence came from a human donor with alopecia areata. Recombination joined TRBV6-5 with TRBJ1-2, with 7 bases aligning to TRBD1. The input for sequencing was CD4+ T cells sorted from blood, taken at week 0. The CDR3 is CASSRADRDYGYTF. The bases are TGTGCCAGCAGCCGGGCTGACAGGGACTATGGCTACACCTTC.